These 9 T cell receptor beta chains came from one sample sequenced in a study of T cells in Graves' hyperthyroidism and ophthalmopathy. RNA transcripts served as the template for amplifying TCR beta CDR3 regions. HTBI primers were used for first-round RT-PCR of the TCR CDR3. TCRdb re-called the multiplex PCR reads through MiXCR, storing one row per CDR3 protein. The sample includes about 530,000 distinct CDR3 sequences, 17% seen only once; the top ten take around 17%. Sequenced: blood. The receptor set was obtained from a woman younger than 35 with Graves' ophthalmopathy.

This clonotype was counted a single time. This may be a read error: a much more frequent sequence differs by one nucleotide. The chain uses TRBV3-1 and TRBJ2-5, with 7 bases fitting TRBD2. The CDR3 length is 14 residues. From germline, CDR1 is LGHDT and CDR2 YNNKEL (reference sequence). CDR3 sequence: CASSRSTSEKTQHF. CDR3 sequence (DNA): TGTGCCAGCAGCCGTAGCACTAGCGAGAAGACCCAGCACTTC.

The chain has TRBV6-1 and TRBJ2-5, with 12 bases matching TRBD1. The length of the CDR3 is 16 residues. Germline loops: CDR1 MNHNS, CDR2 SASEGT. V lost 7 bases to trimming and J lost 2 bases; unmatched junction nucleotides: 8. The DNA of the CDR3 is TGTGCCAGCACTGGGACAGGGGGCTTGTCACAAGAGACCCAGTACTTC. The encoded protein is CASTGTGGLSQETQYF.

This clonotype occurred a few times. The rearrangement joins TRBV5-1 to TRBJ1-2; D is ambiguous. This CDR3 contains 13 residues. CDR1 is SGHRS and CDR2 is YFSETQ in the germline V gene. The V end lost 0 bases, the J end lost 2 bases, and 5 bases lay between the germline ends. CDR3 protein: CASSLAPNYGYTF. Here the CDR3 DNA reads TGCGCCAGCAGCTTGGCACCGAACTATGGCTACACCTTC.

Many counts were recorded for this clonotype. The chain joins TRBV2 to TRBJ2-2; D call uncertain. Between the trimmed V and J ends, which lost 1 base and 4 bases, there was a span of 7 bases. From germline, CDR1 is SNHLY and CDR2 FYNNEI. The CDR3 has 14 residues. CDR3 nucleotides: TGTGCCAGCAGTGAAGTGGCGTCCACCGGGGAGCTGTTTTTT. Its protein is CASSEVASTGELFF.

A single count supports this clonotype. One end of the junction fails to match germline, which may point to a read error. The rearrangement joins TRBV19 to TRBJ1-1; D ambiguous. CDR1 is LNHDA and CDR2 is SQIVND in the germline V gene (reference sequence). The CDR3 extends over 15 amino acids. The CDR3: CASSMASGLNTEALF. DNA of the CDR3: TGTGCCAGTAGTATGGCCTCAGGATTGAACACTGAAGCTCTCTTT.

This clonotype was observed many times. The chain carries TRBV7-2 and TRBJ1-1; no clear D. V was pared by 1 base and J by 2 bases, with 8 bases between. Germline assignment: CDR1 SGHTA and CDR2 FQGNSA. The CDR3 sequence is 14 residues long. In DNA, the CDR3 is TGTGCCAGCAGCTTAGGATACTATAACACTGAAGCTTTCTTT. Its translation: CASSLGYYNTEAFF.

This clonotype was seen many times. The chain joins TRBV30 to TRBJ2-5; 10 bases agree with TRBD2. The germline gives CDR1 GTSNPN, CDR2 SVGIG (reference sequence). V gave up 0 bases and J gave up 2 bases; unmatched junction bases: 0. This CDR3 is built from 14 residues. Here the CDR3 DNA reads TGTGCCTGGAGTGTAGCGGGGGGGCAAGAGACCCAGTACTTC. Encoded protein: CAWSVAGGQETQYF. Full variable domain (rest looked up from reference TRBV30 and TRBJ2-5): SQTIHQWPATLVQPVGSPLSLECTVEGTSNPNLYWYRQAAGRGLQLLFYSVGIGQISSEVPQNLSASRPQDRQFILSSKKLLLSDSGFYLCAWSVAGGQETQYFGPGTRLLVL.

The chain recombines TRBV7-9 with TRBJ1-2; D is ambiguous. CDR1 and CDR2 from the germline V gene are SEHNR and FQNEAQ (reference sequence). The CDR3 runs to 13 residues. Trimming removed 5 bases from V and 13 bases from J, with 20 bases in between. In DNA form, the CDR3 reads TGTGCCAGCAGCAAAAGCCCCGCTGAAGTCGGCACCTTC. Encoded protein: CASSKSPAEVGTF.

This clonotype was picked up a small number of times. The V call is TRBV27, the J call TRBJ2-2; D uncertain. V was pared by 5 bases and J by 7 bases, with 8 bases between. This CDR3 contains 12 residues. Germline-derived CDR1 and CDR2 are MNHEY and SMNVEV (reference sequence). CDR3 amino acids: CASSPLLGELFF. Here the CDR3 DNA reads TGTGCCAGCAGTCCGCTCCTCGGGGAGCTGTTTTTT.